This TCR beta chain came from a study of T cells in women clearing cervical HPV infection. Overall study context: Donors had HPV16-related CIN3 or worse; 2 had invasive cancer.

A word on this clone: The antigen remains unidentified. With the read ending 3 residues before the CDR3 end, the germline J gene is used to fill in that end.

Germline V gene data show CDR1 as SGHKS and CDR2 as YYEKEE (reference sequence). The CDR3 is made up of 14 amino acids. Study-level results: CIN3+ cases had significantly higher TCR repertoire richness than controls, but evenness did not differ.

Data came from immunoSEQ multiplex PCR; TCRdb stores just in-frame clones and leaves some out. The sample's table shows tens of thousands of clones. This chain links TRBV5-5 with TRBJ1-1; D possibly corresponds to TRBD1 (5 bases). The specimen sequenced was blood buffy coat. The receptor comes from a woman between 18 and 70 years old with a cervical HPV16 infection that either progressed to CIN3+ or cleared (not recorded which). The CDR3 reads CASSLGRQGAGAFF. The DNA read from the CDR3 is TGTGCCAGCAGCTTAGGTAGGCAGGGCGCAGGA.